The 29 T cell receptor beta chains listed next were all sequenced from one sample in a study of blood T cell repertoires in COVID-19 (TCRdb year 2020). The protocol used for the library was the immunoSEQ multiplex PCR assay. TCRdb re-hosts the immuneACCESS table, in-frame sequences only. Its copies lack some clones; in the studies checked, an unresolved V gene accounts for under half of them, and the cause for the rest is not known. The sample table shows about 440,000 clones, and approximately 90% are seen once. Jointly, the top ten make up 4% to 5.5% of the sample. The source material was peripheral blood. Receptors were obtained from a woman aged 30 to 39 with acute or convalescent COVID-19.

This rearrangement joins TRBV7-9 to TRBJ2-7; D possibly corresponds to TRBD2 (5 bases). The CDR3 runs to 12 residues. CDR1 is SEHNR, CDR2 FQNEAQ, per germline (reference sequence). Trimming removed 4 bases at V and 7 bases at J, with 11 bases between. The CDR3 nucleotides are TGTGCCAGCAGCTCAGGTCCGGGAGAGCAGTACTTC. Protein: CASSSGPGEQYF.

The chain employs TRBV18 and TRBJ1-6; D is perhaps TRBD1 (5 bases). Germline values: CDR1 KGHSH, CDR2 LQKENI. The CDR3 totals 16 residues. Trimming shortened V by 6 bases and J by 5 bases, and 17 bases separated the two germline ends. The CDR3 loop is CASSTDIVRNNSPLHF. The CDR3, as DNA: TGTGCCAGCTCCACGGACATCGTAAGGAATAATTCACCCCTCCACTTT.

V and J are TRBV7-3 and TRBJ2-3; maybe TRBD2 (5 bases). The V gene's germline CDR1 is SGHTA and CDR2 FQGTGA. The V end lost 5 bases, the J end lost 2 bases, and 11 bases lay between the germline ends. This CDR3 is built from 14 residues. The chain's CDR3 is CASSPGRDTDTQYF. CDR3 DNA sequence: TGTGCCAGCAGCCCCGGACGGGACACAGATACGCAGTATTTT.

V is TRBV19 and J is TRBJ1-5; 7 bases align to TRBD1. Germline V lookup: CDR1 LNHDA, CDR2 SQIVND (reference sequence). The CDR3 spans 13 residues. V gave up 3 bases and J gave up 6 bases; unmatched junction bases: 2. In DNA form, the CDR3 reads TGTGCCAGTAGTATCCAGGGGGGTCAGCCCCAGCATTTT. It encodes CASSIQGGQPQHF.

This clone has a count of ten or more. This chain uses TRBV7-8 with TRBJ2-2; maybe TRBD1 (6 bases). The CDR3 is made up of 11 amino acids. The V and J ends lost 1 base and 15 bases respectively, with 9 bases between them. CDR1 and CDR2 from the germline V gene are SGHVS and FQNEAQ. CDR3 sequence (DNA): TGTGCCAGCAGCTTAGGACAGGTGGTGTTTTTT. Translated: CASSLGQVVFF.

The CDR3 DNA follows: TGTGCCAGTAGTATCGGGGGGACAGGGGGCAATCAGCCCCAGCATTTT. It encodes CASSIGGTGGNQPQHF. The chain carries TRBV19 and TRBJ1-5; 10 bases are shared with TRBD1. This CDR3 spans 16 amino acids. V shed 3 bases, J shed 2 bases, and the junction held 4 bases outside the gene matches. Germline CDR1 LNHDA, CDR2 SQIVND (reference sequence).

The V gene is TRBV27, the J gene TRBJ1-1, with 10 nucleotides matching TRBD1. Germline trimming cut 0 bases from V and 5 bases from J; bases unmatched to any gene: 12. This CDR3 has 18 amino acids. The V gene's germline CDR1 is MNHEY and CDR2 SMNVEV (reference sequence). The CDR3 nucleotides read TGTGCCAGCAGTTTATCTTCGATGGTTTGGGACAGGGGAACTGAAGCTTTCTTT. Its translation: CASSLSSMVWDRGTEAFF.

The J gene is TRBJ1-2, the V gene TRBV28; weak D call: TRBD1 (6 bases). Trimming took 3 bases from V and 0 from J, leaving 11 bases between them. CDR1 and CDR2 from the germline V gene are MDHEN and SYDVKM. The CDR3 consists of 15 residues. In nucleotides, the CDR3 is TGTGCCAGCAGTTTGGGAGACAGGACTAACTATGGCTACACCTTC. Its translation: CASSLGDRTNYGYTF.

The chain couples TRBV7-9 to TRBJ2-2; possible D gene TRBD2, 6 bases. The germline V gene encodes CDR1 SEHNR and CDR2 FQNEAQ (reference sequence). Trimming shortened V by 4 bases and J by 5 bases, and 20 bases separated the two germline ends. This CDR3 contains 17 residues. The CDR3 spells CASSSEAGLRGTGELFF. The CDR3 DNA is TGTGCCAGCAGCTCTGAGGCGGGGCTGAGAGGGACCGGGGAGCTGTTTTTT.

The chain is built from TRBV5-1 and TRBJ2-1, with D possibly matching TRBD1 (6 bases). Germline V gene data show CDR1 as SGHRS and CDR2 as YFSETQ. The CDR3 consists of 16 residues. Trimming cost V 1 base and J 8 bases, with 19 bases left between them. DNA for the CDR3: TGCGCCAGCAGCTTGTCGCAGGGGATGTCTCGGGATGAGCAGTTCTTC. Its translation: CASSLSQGMSRDEQFF.

This chain connects TRBV28 to TRBJ2-3, with a possible D match to TRBD2 (6 bases). Trimming left V 2 bases short and J 6 bases short, with 15 bases between. This CDR3 comprises 15 residues. Germline V CDR1 and CDR2: MDHEN, SYDVKM. This CDR3 is CASSLIGGGRDTQYF. The CDR3 DNA sequence: TGTGCCAGCAGTTTAATCGGGGGAGGACGGGATACGCAGTATTTT.

The gene calls are TRBV18 and TRBJ1-4; D not resolved. This CDR3 region has 13 residues. Trimming left V 1 base short and J 7 bases short, with 7 bases between. Germline CDR1 and CDR2: KGHSH and LQKENI. The CDR3 is CASSPLGGEKLFF. In nucleotides, the CDR3 is TGTGCCAGCTCACCACTTGGCGGTGAAAAACTGTTTTTT.

The CDR3 sequence: CAISESGTYYGYTF. CDR3 nucleotides: TGTGCCATCAGTGAGTCAGGGACATATTATGGCTACACCTTC. V usage is TRBV10-3 and J usage is TRBJ1-2, with D possibly being TRBD1 (6 bases). This CDR3 is built from 14 residues. CDR1 is ENHRY, CDR2 SYGVKD, per germline. V lost 0 bases, J lost 5 bases, and 10 bases lay in between.

V usage is TRBV5-8 and J usage is TRBJ2-5; TRBD2 is a possible D gene (6 bases). CDR3 length: 15 amino acids. CDR1 is SGHTS and CDR2 is YDEGEE in the germline V gene. The V and J ends lost 1 base and 5 bases respectively, with 15 bases between them. CDR3 coding DNA: TGTGCCAGCAGCTTGTTGCGGACACGGGGGGAGACCCAGTACTTC. Its translation is CASSLLRTRGETQYF. The full variable domain, with the rest looked up from reference TRBV5-8 and TRBJ2-5, is EAGVTQSPTHLIKTRGQQATLRCSPISGHTSVYWYQQALGLGLQFLLWYDEGEERNRGNFPPRFSGRQFPNYSSELNVNALELEDSALYLCASSLLRTRGETQYFGPGTRLLVL.

This clone is a singleton in its sample. The V gene is TRBV5-1, the J gene TRBJ1-6, with TRBD1 matching 10 bases. The length of the CDR3 is 15 residues. The junction had 4 bases not matched to a gene; V was cut back by 4 bases and J by 6 bases. Germline V lookup: CDR1 SGHRS, CDR2 YFSETQ. As DNA, the CDR3 is TGCGCCAGCAGCCCGGGGGACAGGGGTAATTCACCCCTCCACTTT. This gives the protein CASSPGDRGNSPLHF.

The gene calls are TRBV18 and TRBJ1-4; D unclear. The CDR3 is 15 residues long. Trimming removed 6 bases at V and 4 bases at J, with 15 bases between. CDR1 and CDR2 from the germline V gene are KGHSH and LQKENI. The CDR3 DNA reads as TGTGCCAGCTCTGGAAACACGGGAAATAATGAAAAACTGTTTTTT. Translating gives CASSGNTGNNEKLFF. Together with reference TRBV18 and TRBJ1-4, the CDR3 gives the full variable domain: NAGVMQNPRHLVRRRGQEARLRCSPMKGHSHVYWYRQLPEEGLKFMVYLQKENIIDESGMPKERFSAEFPKEGPSILRIQQVVRGDSAAYFCASSGNTGNNEKLFFGSGTQLSVL.

The genes are TRBV5-1 and TRBJ1-2; no reliable D call. V was shortened by 4 bases and J by 5 bases, with 15 bases between the two germline ends. This CDR3 is built from 14 residues. The germline V gene encodes CDR1 SGHRS and CDR2 YFSETQ. CDR3 amino acids: CASSPTRGGYGYTF. Here the CDR3 DNA reads TGCGCCAGCAGCCCAACTCGGGGAGGGTATGGCTACACCTTC.

The CDR3 loop reads CASSPGTGILRAPLHF. In DNA form, the CDR3 reads TGTGCCAGCAGTCCCGGGACAGGAATACTACGAGCACCCCTCCACTTT. The chain employs TRBV5-4 and TRBJ1-6; 8 bases fit TRBD1. The CDR3 runs 16 residues. Trimming at V came to 5 bases and at J to 11 bases, leaving 15 bases not matched to a gene. Germline CDR1 SGHNT, CDR2 YYREEE (reference sequence). The variable domain in full, completed from reference TRBV5-4 and TRBJ1-6, reads ETGVTQSPTHLIKTRGQQVTLRCSSQSGHNTVSWYQQALGQGPQFIFQYYREEENGRGNFPPRFSGLQFPNYSSELNVNALELDDSALYLCASSPGTGILRAPLHFGNGTRLTVT.

This chain links TRBV19 with TRBJ1-4; D possibly corresponds to TRBD1 (5 bases). Trimming took 9 bases from V and 11 from J, leaving 22 bases between them. The germline CDR1 and CDR2 sequences are LNHDA and SQIVND (reference sequence). CDR3 length: 14 amino acids. CDR3 DNA: TGTGCCAGCGCCGGGACGGGAGGTTTGGGGAAACTGTTTTTT. Translated, it gives CASAGTGGLGKLFF. Combining the CDR3 with reference TRBV19 and TRBJ1-4 gives the whole variable domain DGGITQSPKYLFRKEGQNVTLSCEQNLNHDAMYWYRQDPGQGLRLIYYSQIVNDFQKGDIAEGYSVSREKKESFPLTVTSAQKNPTAFYLCASAGTGGLGKLFFGSGTQLSVL.

This chain uses TRBV10-1 with TRBJ2-5; 9 bases match TRBD1. V shed 0 bases and J 5 bases; nucleotides not matched to a gene: 7. Germline loops: CDR1 WNHNN, CDR2 SYGVQD (reference sequence). The CDR3 runs to 16 residues. The CDR3 sequence: CASSESTTGGMETQYF. The CDR3, as DNA: TGCGCCAGCAGTGAGTCGACAACAGGGGGCATGGAGACCCAGTACTTC.

This clone has just a few counts. As DNA, the CDR3 is TGTGCCAGCGGCCCCGCAGGGGTTGGCTCACCCCTCCACTTT. As protein: CASGPAGVGSPLHF. The chain recombines TRBV6-5 with TRBJ1-6; tentatively, D is TRBD1 (6 bases). In germline, CDR1 is MNHEY, CDR2 SVGAGI. The CDR3 has 14 residues. V lost 8 bases, J lost 10 bases, and 18 bases lay in between.

The chain recombines TRBV27 with TRBJ1-6; 9 nucleotides line up with TRBD1. The germline V gene encodes CDR1 MNHEY and CDR2 SMNVEV (reference sequence). The length of the CDR3 is 17 residues. Trimming took 5 bases from V and 4 from J; bases not matched to a gene: 9. CDR3 in DNA: TGTGCCAGCAGTCCCCAGCACAGGGGGCGTTATAATTCACCCCTCCACTTT. As protein: CASSPQHRGRYNSPLHF.

The genes are TRBV30 and TRBJ2-5, with 7 bases that match TRBD1. This CDR3 region has 15 residues. V was clipped by 1 base and J by 3 bases; unmatched bases: 8. Germline lookup yields CDR1 GTSNPN and CDR2 SVGIG (reference sequence). The CDR3, as DNA: TGTGCCTGGAGTGCCGATCGGACAGGAGAAGAGACCCAGTACTTC. This gives the protein CAWSADRTGEETQYF.

The V call is TRBV5-4, the J call TRBJ1-3; the D gene is possibly TRBD1 (5 bases). This CDR3 spans 16 amino acids. CDR1 SGHNT and CDR2 YYREEE come from the germline V gene (reference sequence). V was shortened by 4 bases and J by 0 bases, with 14 bases between the two germline ends. For the CDR3, the DNA is TGTGCCAGCAGCGCGGCGGACACCGCCTCTGGAAACACCATATATTTT. This sequence encodes CASSAADTASGNTIYF.

The CDR3 DNA reads as TGTGCCAGCAGCCAAAGGACAGGGACAGCCTACGAGCAGTACTTC. This codes for CASSQRTGTAYEQYF. V and J are TRBV14 and TRBJ2-7; 8 positions match TRBD1. Trimming removed 2 bases from V and 2 bases from J; junction bases left unmatched: 5. The germline V gene encodes CDR1 SGHDN and CDR2 FVKESK. There are 15 residues in the CDR3.

This sequence joins TRBV30 and TRBJ1-5; the D gene is possibly TRBD1 (5 bases). Trimming left V 2 bases short and J 4 bases short, with 12 bases between. Germline CDR1 is GTSNPN and CDR2 is SVGIG (reference sequence). CDR3 length: 14 amino acids. CDR3 residues: CAWSKGISNQPQHF. The CDR3, as DNA: TGTGCCTGGAGTAAGGGGATTAGTAATCAGCCCCAGCATTTT. Filled out from reference TRBV30 and TRBJ1-5, the complete variable domain reads SQTIHQWPATLVQPVGSPLSLECTVEGTSNPNLYWYRQAAGRGLQLLFYSVGIGQISSEVPQNLSASRPQDRQFILSSKKLLLSDSGFYLCAWSKGISNQPQHFGDGTRLSIL.

This clone was seen once. V and J are TRBV5-8 and TRBJ2-3; D is ambiguous. Germline CDR1 SGHTS, CDR2 YDEGEE. The V and J ends lost 4 bases and 2 bases respectively, with 5 bases between them. This CDR3 contains 12 residues. Here the CDR3 DNA reads TGTGCCAGCAGCCAATTCACAGATACGCAGTATTTT. Its protein product is CASSQFTDTQYF. Full variable domain (rest looked up from reference TRBV5-8 and TRBJ2-3): EAGVTQSPTHLIKTRGQQATLRCSPISGHTSVYWYQQALGLGLQFLLWYDEGEERNRGNFPPRFSGRQFPNYSSELNVNALELEDSALYLCASSQFTDTQYFGPGTRLTVL.

The chain uses TRBV6-5 and TRBJ1-5; 10 bases line up with TRBD1. The V segment lost 11 bases and the J segment 0 bases; nucleotides outside the gene matches: 7. The germline V gene encodes CDR1 MNHEY and CDR2 SVGAGI. This CDR3 is 15 amino acids long. In nucleotides, the CDR3 is TGTGCCTCACGGACAGGGGGTCCTAGCAATCAGCCCCAGCATTTT. Translation: CASRTGGPSNQPQHF.

The genes are TRBV6-1 and TRBJ2-1; D is possibly TRBD1 (5 bases). CDR3 length equals 16 residues. Germline V lookup: CDR1 MNHNS, CDR2 SASEGT. Trimming stripped 4 bases from V and 0 bases from J, with 13 bases between. CDR3 region: CASSGTIPRSYNEQFF. In DNA form, the CDR3 reads TGTGCCAGCAGTGGGACAATCCCCCGCTCCTACAATGAGCAGTTCTTC.